This T cell receptor (beta chain) was profiled in a study of blood T cell repertoires in COVID-19 (dated by TCRdb to the early 2020s). In the study overall: Samples covering the acute and convalescent phases of COVID-19 were provided by collaborators in the United States, Italy and Spain. The dataset comprised deeply sampled blood TCRbeta repertoires from subjects exposed to, actively infected with, or recovered from COVID-19. The prospective study material was composed of cDNA or gDNA derived from T cells, B-cell-depleted T cells, or PBMCs. A de-identified subject ID, COVID-19 status, age in years and sex were almost always included in the sample metadata. The samples were drawn from the first 160 participants of the ongoing ImmuneRACE study and from more than 1,000 subjects provided by 6 global collaborators. A freely available public database, intended as a resource for researchers studying the immune response to SARS-CoV-2, is where the repertoires were released. Where available, HLA class I and class II types were taken from metadata supplied by the sample provider and were not determined by assay-based typing.

About this clone: Its antigen has not been determined. No much larger clonotype is one base removed from it; base qualities were not supplied.

TCRbeta CDR3 regions were amplified from genomic DNA using the immunoSEQ Assay, a bias-controlled multiplex PCR. In the authors' own workflow: The number of nucleated cells in each sample was estimated by amplification of reference gene primers within the assay. To quantify the absolute abundance of each unique TCRbeta CDR3 rearrangement, sequence reads were collapsed and filtered. For each sample, productive Simpson clonality was calculated as the square root of Simpson's diversity index over productive rearrangements. TCRdb took over this immuneACCESS table, retaining in-frame rearrangements with V and J assigned. Such tables are incomplete; in checked studies, under half of the missing clones stem from an unresolved V gene, and the remainder is unexplained. V and J calls and clone size are given by that table; D and trimming were obtained from the DNA. This sample holds about 75,000 clones; around 80% were observed only once. The ten largest clones take up around 24% of the sample.

The collaborating institutions used their own protocols to collect whole blood in K2EDTA tubes. For TCRbeta analysis, collaborators shipped samples in one of three forms: frozen whole blood, isolated PBMCs, or DNA extracted from either of those sample types. On the study overall, not on this receptor specifically: The amount of clinical and demographic metadata varied by source and participant and was provided uncurated.

In the germline V gene, CDR1 corresponds to SGHTA and CDR2 to FQGNSA. V was cut back by 5 bases and J by 0 bases, leaving a gap of 14 bases between them. There are 16 amino acids in the CDR3, from cysteine to phenylalanine inclusive. The read is trimmed to its CDR3 DNA, 48 bases read in frame from base 1. The sequence was obtained from a woman in her 50s with acute or convalescent COVID-19. The material sequenced was peripheral blood. The chain couples TRBV7-2 to TRBJ1-3; the D gene is possibly TRBD1, with 5 bases matching. The CDR3 here reads CASSRTQGSSGNTIYF. The DNA sequence is given as TGTGCCAGCAGCCGCACCCAGGGCAGCTCTGGAAACACCATATATTTT.